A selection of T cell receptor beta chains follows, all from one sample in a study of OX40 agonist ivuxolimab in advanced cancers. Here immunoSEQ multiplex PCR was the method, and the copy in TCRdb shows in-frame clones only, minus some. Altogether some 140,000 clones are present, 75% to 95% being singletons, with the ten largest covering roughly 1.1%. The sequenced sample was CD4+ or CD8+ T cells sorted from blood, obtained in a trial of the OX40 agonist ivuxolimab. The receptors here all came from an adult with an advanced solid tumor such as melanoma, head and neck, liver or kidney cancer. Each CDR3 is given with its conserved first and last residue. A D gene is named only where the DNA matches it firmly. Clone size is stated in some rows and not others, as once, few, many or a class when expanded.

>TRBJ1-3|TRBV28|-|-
TGTGCCAGCAGTTTTACGGCTGGAAACACCATATATTTT
CASSFTAGNTIYF
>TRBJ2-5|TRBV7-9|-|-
TGTGCCAGCAGCTTAGGTCGGAGGGGGTGGTCCGAGGAGACCCAGTACTTC
CASSLGRRGWSEETQYF
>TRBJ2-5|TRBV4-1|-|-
TGCGCCAGCAGCCAGAAAGGACAGCAAGAGACCCAGTACTTC
CASSQKGQQETQYF
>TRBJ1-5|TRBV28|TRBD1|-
TGTGCCAGCAGTTGGGACAGGGTAGGCAATCAGCCCCAGCATTTT
CASSWDRVGNQPQHF
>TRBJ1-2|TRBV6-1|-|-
TGTGCCAGCACCACCCGGCCAGGGTACTATGGCTACACCTTC
CASTTRPGYYGYTF
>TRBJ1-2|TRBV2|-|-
TGTGCCTCCGAAGGGGTTGAGAACTATGGCTACACCTTC
CASEGVENYGYTF
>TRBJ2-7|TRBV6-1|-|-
TGTGCCAGCAGTGAATTAGTCGTGCAGTACTTC
CASSELVVQYF
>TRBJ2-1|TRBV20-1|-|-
TGCAGTGCTCCGTCCTACAATGAGCAGTTCTTC
CSAPSYNEQFF
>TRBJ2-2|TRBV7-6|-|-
TGTGCCATTAGAACGAACACCGGGGAGCTGTTTTTT
CAIRTNTGELFF
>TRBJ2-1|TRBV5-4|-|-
TGTGCCAGCAGCTCGTTTACAGAAGCCTCCTACAATGAGCAGTTCTTC
CASSSFTEASYNEQFF
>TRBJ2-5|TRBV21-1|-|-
TGTGCCAGCAGCAAAGGGGGAACTCCACATGACAGGGACAAGTGGAAAGAGACCCAGTACTTC
CASSKGGTPHDRDKWKETQYF
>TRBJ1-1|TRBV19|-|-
TGTGCCAGTAGTATGAAGTGGATGAACACTGAAGCTTTCTTT
CASSMKWMNTEAFF
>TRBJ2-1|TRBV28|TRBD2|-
TGTGCCAGCACTCCGAGGGGAGCTAGCGGGAGAGATGAGCAGTTCTTC
CASTPRGASGRDEQFF
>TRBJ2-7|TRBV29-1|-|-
TGCAGCGTCAGGCAGGGAACCTACGAGCAGTACTTC
CSVRQGTYEQYF
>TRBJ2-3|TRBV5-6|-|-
TGTGCCAGCAGTCAATTCCTTGGTGGGGGGACAGATACGCAGTATTTT
CASSQFLGGGTDTQYF
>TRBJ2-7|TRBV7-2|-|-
TGTGCCAGCAGCTTAGGTGGGGGGCAGGCATATTTGTACGAGCAGTACTTC
CASSLGGGQAYLYEQYF
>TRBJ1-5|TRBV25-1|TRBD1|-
TGTGCCAGCAGTGAAGGAGGGGCAGGGGGCTGGAATCAGCCCCAGCATTTT
CASSEGGAGGWNQPQHF
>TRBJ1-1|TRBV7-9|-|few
TGTGCCAGCAGCTTCTCCGGGGGCGCTGAAGCTTTCTTT
CASSFSGGAEAFF
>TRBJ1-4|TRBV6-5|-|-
TGTGCCAGCAGTTGGGGGATACGGAGTGAAAAACTGTTTTTT
CASSWGIRSEKLFF
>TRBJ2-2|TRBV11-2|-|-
TGTGCCAGCAGCTCGGCCCGGGCAGGGTACACCGGGGAGCTGTTTTTT
CASSSARAGYTGELFF
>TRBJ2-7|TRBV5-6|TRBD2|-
TGTGCCAGCAGCTTGGTAGGGTTACTAGCGGGGGCCTCCTACGAGCAGTACTTC
CASSLVGLLAGASYEQYF
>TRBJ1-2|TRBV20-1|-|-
TGCAGTGCCGCCGAAGGTGGCTACACCTTC
CSAAEGGYTF
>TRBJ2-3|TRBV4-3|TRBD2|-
TGCGCCAGCAGCCGACAACTAGCGGCCAGCACAGATACGCAGTATTTT
CASSRQLAASTDTQYF
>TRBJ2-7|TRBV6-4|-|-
TGTGCCGGAAGACAGGAGTACGAGCAGTACTTC
CAGRQEYEQYF
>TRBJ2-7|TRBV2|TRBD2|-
TGTGCCAGCAGTGAAGTTCGAGCGGGAGTAAGGGAGCAGTACTTC
CASSEVRAGVREQYF
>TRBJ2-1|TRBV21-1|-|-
TGTGCCAACCCCGTAGAAGAGCGGGAGTTTTCCTACAATGAGCAGTTCTTC
CANPVEEREFSYNEQFF
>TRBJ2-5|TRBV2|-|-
TGTGCCAGCAGTGACGGTCAGGGGTTCCAAACTCAAGAGACCCAGTACTTC
CASSDGQGFQTQETQYF
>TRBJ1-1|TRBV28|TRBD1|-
TGTGCCAGCAGTAAACAGGGGCCGAGGCATGGGGCTGAAGCTTTCTTT
CASSKQGPRHGAEAFF
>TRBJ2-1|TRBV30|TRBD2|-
TGTGCCTGGAGTGTCGGGGGGAGTGGCGAGCAGTTCTTC
CAWSVGGSGEQFF
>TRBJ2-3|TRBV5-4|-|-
TGTGCCAGCAGCCCCGACAGCATGACAGATACGCAGTATTTT
CASSPDSMTDTQYF
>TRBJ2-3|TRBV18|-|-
TGTGCCAGCGTTGGAACAGATACGCAGTATTTT
CASVGTDTQYF
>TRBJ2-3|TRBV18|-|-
TGTGCCAGCTCCTGGCGACTCGCCGGGGGCACAGATACGCAGTATTTT
CASSWRLAGGTDTQYF
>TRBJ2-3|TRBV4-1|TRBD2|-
TGCGCCAGCAGTCCATTAGCGGGAGGCGCAGATACGCAGTATTTT
CASSPLAGGADTQYF
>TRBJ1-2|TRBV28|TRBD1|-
TGTGCCAGCAGTCCCCCGGGACAGGACACGGCGCCTAAGGGCTACACCTTC
CASSPPGQDTAPKGYTF
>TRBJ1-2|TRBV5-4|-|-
TGTGCCAGCAGCTTGGTGCAGGGTAACTATGGCTACACCTTC
CASSLVQGNYGYTF
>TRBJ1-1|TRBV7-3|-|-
TGTGCCAGCAGCTTACTGGATGGCACTGAAGCTTTCTTT
CASSLLDGTEAFF
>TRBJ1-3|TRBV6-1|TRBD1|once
TGTGCCAGCAGTGAGGTCTGGACAGGGCCTGGAAACACCATATATTTT
CASSEVWTGPGNTIYF
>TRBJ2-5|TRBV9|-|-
TGTGCCAGCAGCTCTCGGGACTGGAAACAAGAGACCCAGTACTTC
CASSSRDWKQETQYF
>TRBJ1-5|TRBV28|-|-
TGTGCCAGCAGTTTAGGGGGAGGGCGCAATCAGCCCCAGCATTTT
CASSLGGGRNQPQHF
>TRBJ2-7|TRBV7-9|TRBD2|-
TGTGCCACCGGGCGGGAGATCTTTTACGAGCAGTACTTC
CATGREIFYEQYF
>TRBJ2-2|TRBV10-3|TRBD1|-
TGTGCCATCAGTACCTTACAGGGGCCCGGGGAGCTGTTTTTT
CAISTLQGPGELFF
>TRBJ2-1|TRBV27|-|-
TGTGCCAGCAGTTTAGAGACCCCCGCACCGTACAATGAGCAGTTCTTC
CASSLETPAPYNEQFF
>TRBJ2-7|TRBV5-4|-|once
TGTGCCAGCAGCTTGGACGGCTCCCCATACGAGCAGTACTTC
CASSLDGSPYEQYF
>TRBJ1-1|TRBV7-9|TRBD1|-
TGTGCCAGCAGCCGGGACAGCAACACTGAAGCTTTCTTT
CASSRDSNTEAFF
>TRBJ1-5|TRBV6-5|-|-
TGTGCCAGCGGAGGGACTGGGGGGAATCAGCCCCAGCATTTT
CASGGTGGNQPQHF